This T cell receptor beta chain was profiled in a study of blood T cell repertoires in COVID-19. Study-wide context: T cells, B-cell-depleted T cells, or PBMCs supplied cDNA or gDNA.

In its sample, this clone was seen once. Under the authors' procedure: By means of reference gene primer amplification, nucleated cell counts were estimated. Sequencing was performed with immunoSEQ multiplex PCR; in TCRdb, only in-frame clones are kept and a portion is missing. V, J and clone size reflect that table, while D and trimming were determined from the DNA. The sample holds about 170,000 clones, approximately 85% seen once. Patients from Seattle were sampled longitudinally, starting during active infection. Sequenced input: peripheral blood. The sequence came from an elderly man with COVID-19, enrolled during active disease.

CDR3 residues: CASSRQQAPNYGYTF. The CDR3 nucleotides are TGTGCCAGTAGTAGGCAACAGGCCCCTAACTATGGCTACACCTTC. The chain uses TRBV19 and TRBJ1-2, with D possibly being TRBD1 (5 bases). Germline V lookup: CDR1 LNHDA, CDR2 SQIVND (reference sequence). Trimming took 4 bases from V and 0 from J, leaving 12 bases between them. This CDR3 has 15 residues.